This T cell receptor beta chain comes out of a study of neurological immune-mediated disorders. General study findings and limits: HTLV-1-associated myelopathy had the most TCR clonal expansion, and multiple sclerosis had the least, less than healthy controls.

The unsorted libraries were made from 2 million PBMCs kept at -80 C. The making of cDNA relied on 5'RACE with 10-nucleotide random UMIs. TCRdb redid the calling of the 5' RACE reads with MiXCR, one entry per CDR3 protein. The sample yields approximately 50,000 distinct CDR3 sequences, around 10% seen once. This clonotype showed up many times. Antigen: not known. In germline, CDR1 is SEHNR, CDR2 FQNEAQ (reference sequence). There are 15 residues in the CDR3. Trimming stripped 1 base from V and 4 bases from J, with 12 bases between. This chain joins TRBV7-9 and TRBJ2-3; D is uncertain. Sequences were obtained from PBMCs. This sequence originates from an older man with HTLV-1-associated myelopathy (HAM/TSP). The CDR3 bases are TGTGCCAGCAGCTTAGGGCTTCCTACCCCAGATACGCAGTATTTT. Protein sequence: CASSLGLPTPDTQYF.